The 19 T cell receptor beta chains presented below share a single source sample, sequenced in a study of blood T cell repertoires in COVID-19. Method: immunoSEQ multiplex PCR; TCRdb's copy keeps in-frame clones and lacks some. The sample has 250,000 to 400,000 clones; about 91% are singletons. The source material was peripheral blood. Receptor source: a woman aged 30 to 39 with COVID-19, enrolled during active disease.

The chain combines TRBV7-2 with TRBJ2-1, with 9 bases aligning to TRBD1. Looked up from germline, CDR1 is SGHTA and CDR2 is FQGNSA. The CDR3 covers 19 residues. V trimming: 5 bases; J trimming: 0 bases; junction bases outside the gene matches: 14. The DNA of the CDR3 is TGTGCCAGCAGCCCCCGGGGGGACAGGGCTGTTGGCTCCTACAATGAGCAGTTCTTC. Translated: CASSPRGDRAVGSYNEQFF.

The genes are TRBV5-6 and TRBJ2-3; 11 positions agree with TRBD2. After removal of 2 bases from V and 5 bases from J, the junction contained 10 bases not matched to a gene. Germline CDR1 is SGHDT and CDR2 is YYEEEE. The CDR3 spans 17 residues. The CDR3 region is CASSFLLAGVGGDTQYF. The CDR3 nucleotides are TGTGCCAGCAGCTTCCTACTAGCGGGGGTAGGCGGAGATACGCAGTATTTT.

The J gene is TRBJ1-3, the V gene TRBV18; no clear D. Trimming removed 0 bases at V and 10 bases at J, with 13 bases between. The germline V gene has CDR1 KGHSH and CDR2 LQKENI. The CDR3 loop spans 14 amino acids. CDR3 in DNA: TGTGCCAGCTCACCACCTTCTCCCAGCGATACCATATATTTT. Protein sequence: CASSPPSPSDTIYF.

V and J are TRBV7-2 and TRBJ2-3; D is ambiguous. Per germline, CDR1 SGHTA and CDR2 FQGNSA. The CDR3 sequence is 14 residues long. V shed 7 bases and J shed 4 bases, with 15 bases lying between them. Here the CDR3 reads CASISSNRADTQYF. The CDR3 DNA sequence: TGTGCCAGCATATCCTCTAACCGAGCAGATACGCAGTATTTT.

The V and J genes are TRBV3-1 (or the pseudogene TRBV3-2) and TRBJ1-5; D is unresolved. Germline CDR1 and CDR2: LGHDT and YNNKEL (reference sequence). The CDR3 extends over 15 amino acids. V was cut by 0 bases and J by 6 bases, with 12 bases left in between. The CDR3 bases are TGTGCCAGCAGCCAAGATTGGGGAGTACGTCAGCCCCAGCATTTT. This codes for CASSQDWGVRQPQHF.

CDR3: CASSWGQSTRETQYF. As DNA, the CDR3 is TGCGCCAGCAGCTGGGGACAGAGCACACGAGAGACCCAGTACTTC. The genes are TRBV5-1 and TRBJ2-5; 7 positions match TRBD1. The CDR3 has 15 residues. With V trimmed by 3 bases and J by 4 bases, 9 bases remained unmatched. Germline V gene lookup returns CDR1 SGHRS and CDR2 YFSETQ.

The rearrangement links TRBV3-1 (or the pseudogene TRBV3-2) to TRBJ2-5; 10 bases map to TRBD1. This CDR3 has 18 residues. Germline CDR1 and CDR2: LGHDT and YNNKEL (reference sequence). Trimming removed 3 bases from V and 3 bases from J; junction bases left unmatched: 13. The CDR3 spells CASSHAGTGAAGEETQYF. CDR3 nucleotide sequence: TGTGCCAGCAGCCACGCCGGGACAGGGGCAGCAGGCGAAGAGACCCAGTACTTC.

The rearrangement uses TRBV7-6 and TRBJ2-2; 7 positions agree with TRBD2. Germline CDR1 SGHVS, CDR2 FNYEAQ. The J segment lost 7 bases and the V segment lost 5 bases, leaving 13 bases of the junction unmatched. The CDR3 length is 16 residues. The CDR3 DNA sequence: TGTGCCAGCAGCCCGCCCCGGGGAGGGCTGGGCGGGGAGCTGTTTTTT. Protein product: CASSPPRGGLGGELFF.

The CDR3 is CASSLDPLVAGELFF. The CDR3 nucleotides read TGTGCCAGCAGCTTAGACCCTTTAGTTGCCGGGGAGCTGTTTTTT. The chain couples TRBV7-2 to TRBJ2-2; D not certain. Per germline, CDR1 SGHTA and CDR2 FQGNSA. This CDR3 region has 15 residues. The V end lost 1 base, the J end lost 6 bases, and 12 bases lay between the germline ends.

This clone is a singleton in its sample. The CDR3 nucleotides are TGTGCCAGCAGCCAAGAGCGGCTTTCACCCCTCCACTTT. Protein product: CASSQERLSPLHF. The J gene is TRBJ1-6, the V gene TRBV13; no reliable D call. The germline V gene encodes CDR1 PRHDT and CDR2 FYEKMQ (reference sequence). The CDR3 covers 13 residues. Deletions cut 5 bases from V and 9 bases from J, with 11 bases between.

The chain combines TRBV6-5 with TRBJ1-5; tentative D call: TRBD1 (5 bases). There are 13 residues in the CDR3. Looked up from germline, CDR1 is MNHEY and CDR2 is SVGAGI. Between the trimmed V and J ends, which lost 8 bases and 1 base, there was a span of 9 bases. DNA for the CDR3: TGTGCCAGCGGCAGACAGAGCAATCAGCCCCAGCATTTT. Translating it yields CASGRQSNQPQHF.

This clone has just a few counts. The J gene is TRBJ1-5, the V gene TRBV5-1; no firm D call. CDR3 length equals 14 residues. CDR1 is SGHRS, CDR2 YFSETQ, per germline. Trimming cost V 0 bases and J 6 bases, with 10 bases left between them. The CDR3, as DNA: TGCGCCAGCAGCTTGGGAGGGTTGGGTCAGCCCCAGCATTTT. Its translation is CASSLGGLGQPQHF.

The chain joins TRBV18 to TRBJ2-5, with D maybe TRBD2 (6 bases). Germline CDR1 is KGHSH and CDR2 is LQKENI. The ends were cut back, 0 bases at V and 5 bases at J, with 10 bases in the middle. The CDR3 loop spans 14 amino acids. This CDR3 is CASSPPAGSETQYF. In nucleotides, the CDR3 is TGTGCCAGCTCACCACCGGCGGGGTCGGAGACCCAGTACTTC.

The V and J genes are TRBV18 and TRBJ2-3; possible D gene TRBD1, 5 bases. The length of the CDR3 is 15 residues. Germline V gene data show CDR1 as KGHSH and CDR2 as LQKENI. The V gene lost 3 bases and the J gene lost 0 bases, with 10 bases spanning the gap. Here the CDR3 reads CASSPQGTSTDTQYF. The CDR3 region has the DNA TGTGCCAGCTCACCTCAGGGTACTAGCACAGATACGCAGTATTTT. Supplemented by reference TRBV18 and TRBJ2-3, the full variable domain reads NAGVMQNPRHLVRRRGQEARLRCSPMKGHSHVYWYRQLPEEGLKFMVYLQKENIIDESGMPKERFSAEFPKEGPSILRIQQVVRGDSAAYFCASSPQGTSTDTQYFGPGTRLTVL.

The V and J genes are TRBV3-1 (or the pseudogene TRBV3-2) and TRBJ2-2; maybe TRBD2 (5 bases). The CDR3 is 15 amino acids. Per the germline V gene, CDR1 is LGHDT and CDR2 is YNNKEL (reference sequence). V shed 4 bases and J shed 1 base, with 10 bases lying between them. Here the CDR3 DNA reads TGTGCCAGCAGCCCCTCACGGGGGAACACCGGGGAGCTGTTTTTT. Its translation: CASSPSRGNTGELFF.

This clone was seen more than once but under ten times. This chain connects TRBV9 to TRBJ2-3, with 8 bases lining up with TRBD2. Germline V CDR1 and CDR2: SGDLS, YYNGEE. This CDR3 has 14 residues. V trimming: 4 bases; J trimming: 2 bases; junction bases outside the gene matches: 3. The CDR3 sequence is CASSFSGDTDTQYF. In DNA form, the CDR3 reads TGTGCCAGCAGCTTTAGCGGGGACACAGATACGCAGTATTTT.

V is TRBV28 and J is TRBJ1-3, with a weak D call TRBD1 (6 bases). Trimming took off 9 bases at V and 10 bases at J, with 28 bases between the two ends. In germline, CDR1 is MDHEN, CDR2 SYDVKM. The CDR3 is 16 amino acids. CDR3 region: CASSLPGTGSSGTIYF. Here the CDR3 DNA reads TGTGCCAGTTCTCTGCCTGGCACAGGGAGCTCTGGGACCATATATTTT.

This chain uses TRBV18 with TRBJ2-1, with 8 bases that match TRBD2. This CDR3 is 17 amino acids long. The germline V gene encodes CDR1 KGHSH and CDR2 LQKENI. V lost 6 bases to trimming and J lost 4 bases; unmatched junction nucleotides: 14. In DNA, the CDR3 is TGTGCCAGCTCCCCCGGCCCGCGCGGGGGGCGGTACAATGAGCAGTTCTTC. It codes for CASSPGPRGGRYNEQFF.

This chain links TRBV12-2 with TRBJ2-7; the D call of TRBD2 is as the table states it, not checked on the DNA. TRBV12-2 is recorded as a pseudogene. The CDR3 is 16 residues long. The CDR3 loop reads CASRLVLAGKNYEQYV. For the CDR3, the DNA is TGTGCAAGTCGCTTAGTACTAGCGGGGAAAAACTACGAGCAGTACGTC.